These 8 T cell receptor beta chains were all obtained from the same sample, sequenced in a study of blood T cell repertoires in COVID-19 (dated by TCRdb to 2020 to 2022). The protocol used for the library was the immunoSEQ multiplex PCR assay. TCRdb's version of the immuneACCESS table is confined to in-frame rearrangements and falls short of the full clone set. An unresolved V gene accounts for under half of the shortfall where checked; the remainder is of unknown origin. The sample table shows 250,000 or so clones, and 70% to 80% are seen once. About 3.1% of the sample is held by the ten biggest clonotypes. Sequenced: peripheral blood. The source of these receptors is a woman aged 80 or over with acute or convalescent COVID-19.

V is TRBV4-1 and J is TRBJ2-5, with D uncertain. Germline-derived CDR1 and CDR2 are MGHRA and YSYEKL. Trimming pared 0 bases from V and 3 bases from J, leaving 20 bases between. The CDR3 consists of 18 residues. The CDR3, as DNA: TGCGCCAGCAGCCAAGAATCAACAAAGACAAAAGCTAAAGAGACCCAGTACTTC. This gives the protein CASSQESTKTKAKETQYF.

The chain is built from TRBV7-8 and TRBJ2-2; the match to TRBD1 covers 8 bases. Looked up from germline, CDR1 is SGHVS and CDR2 is FQNEAQ. The V gene end was trimmed by 4 bases and the J gene end by 5 bases; junction bases not matched to a gene: 3. CDR3 size: 14 residues. CDR3 in amino acids: CASSYQGATGELFF. In DNA, the CDR3 is TGTGCCAGCAGCTACCAGGGGGCGACCGGGGAGCTGTTTTTT.

This rearrangement joins TRBV20-1 to TRBJ1-1; 9 nucleotides match TRBD1. The CDR3 covers 16 residues. J was trimmed by 2 bases and V by 3 bases; bases with no gene match: 10. Germline V gives CDR1 DFQATT, CDR2 SNEGSKA (reference sequence). The CDR3: CSASVGQGISNTEAFF. The DNA of the CDR3 is TGCAGTGCTAGTGTTGGACAGGGGATTTCCAACACTGAAGCTTTCTTT.

This clone was detected a few times. The chain joins TRBV27 to TRBJ1-3; 7 bases are shared with TRBD1. Germline V CDR1 and CDR2: MNHEY, SMNVEV (reference sequence). The length of the CDR3 is 15 residues. Trimming removed 3 bases from V and 3 bases from J; junction bases left unmatched: 5. This CDR3 reads CASSLEGAYGNTIYF. CDR3 in DNA: TGTGCCAGCAGTTTGGAGGGGGCGTATGGAAACACCATATATTTT.

The J gene is TRBJ2-2, the V gene TRBV5-1, with a possible D match to TRBD2 (6 bases). Germline V gene sequence: CDR1 SGHRS, CDR2 YFSETQ. Deletions cut 6 bases from V and 0 bases from J, with 12 bases between. The CDR3 consists of 15 residues. The CDR3 spells CASIVGTANTGELFF. The CDR3 bases are TGCGCCAGCATTGTGGGGACTGCGAACACCGGGGAGCTGTTTTTT.

The J gene is TRBJ2-1, the V gene TRBV29-1, with TRBD2 matching 8 bases. The V segment lost 4 bases and the J segment 9 bases; nucleotides outside the gene matches: 11. The CDR3 runs to 14 residues. CDR1 is SQVTM, CDR2 ANQGSEA, per germline. CDR3 residues: CSVASGGAHTEQFF. CDR3 coding DNA: TGCAGCGTTGCTTCCGGGGGGGCCCATACTGAGCAGTTCTTC.

This chain connects TRBV5-1 to TRBJ1-2, with 7 positions matching TRBD1. CDR1 SGHRS and CDR2 YFSETQ come from the germline V gene. The CDR3 loop spans 14 amino acids. The V gene end was trimmed by 4 bases and the J gene end by 6 bases; junction bases not matched to a gene: 9. The CDR3 region is CASSLRDQGDGYTF. The CDR3 DNA reads TGCGCCAGCAGCCTACGGGACCAGGGGGATGGCTACACCTTC.

V and J are TRBV5-1 and TRBJ2-1, with 9 bases identical to TRBD2. V shed 0 bases, J shed 3 bases, and the junction held 10 bases outside the gene matches. The V gene's germline CDR1 is SGHRS and CDR2 YFSETQ. The CDR3 is 18 amino acids. The CDR3 sequence is CASSLASIAGEFYNEQFF. CDR3 DNA: TGCGCCAGCAGCTTGGCCTCGATAGCGGGGGAATTCTACAATGAGCAGTTCTTC.